This passage covers 5 T cell receptor beta chains from one sample sequenced in a study of spatial heterogeneity in lung cancer. Broader study findings: Mutation tallies in tumors tracked expanded intratumoral alpha and beta TCR counts.

TCRdb re-analysed the 5' RACE reads in MiXCR, keeping a single row per CDR3 protein. In the table there are roughly 10,000 distinct CDR3 sequences, under 10% of which are singletons. These TCRs' antigens remain unknown. Time point specified: sample taken at primary tumor resection. The sample here was lung tumor tissue, taken at surgery. These receptors all come from a female donor with early-stage non-small cell lung cancer.

Ten or more counts support this clonotype. Being off target in a library aimed at alpha chains, this beta chain has a size of little meaning. The J gene is TRBJ1-4, the V gene TRBV2, with D uncertain. The CDR3 covers 14 residues. The V end was cut by 3 bases, the J end by 5 bases, with 10 bases between. The germline gives CDR1 SNHLY, CDR2 FYNNEI. The CDR3, as DNA: TGTGCCAGCAGTGACTTACGGGAAAATGAAAAACTGTTTTTT. Translating it yields CASSDLRENEKLFF.

This clonotype showed up just a few times. Being off target in a library aimed at alpha chains, this beta chain has a size of little meaning. The chain has TRBV13 and TRBJ2-3; a weak D match, TRBD1 (5 bases). V lost 5 bases to trimming and J lost 3 bases, with 18 bases between them. There are 16 residues in the CDR3. CDR1 and CDR2 (germline): PRHDT, FYEKMQ (reference sequence). CDR3 DNA: TGTGCCAGCAGCCCCTCTCAGGGAATGGTTACAGATACGCAGTATTTT. It specifies CASSPSQGMVTDTQYF.

The sample holds a few counts of this clonotype. This beta chain appears as a stray read in a library generated for alpha chains; its size is not informative. The chain couples TRBV28 to TRBJ2-3, with TRBD1 matching 7 bases. This CDR3 spans 16 amino acids. Germline trimming cut 5 bases from V and 7 bases from J; bases unmatched to any gene: 15. The germline CDR1 and CDR2 sequences are MDHEN and SYDVKM. Here the CDR3 reads CASSPPRDRQRHTQYF. For the CDR3, the DNA is TGTGCCAGCAGTCCACCCCGGGACAGACAACGACATACGCAGTATTTT.

At least ten counts were recorded for this clonotype. This beta chain is an off-target read within a library intended for alpha chains, so its frequency means little. The chain couples TRBV4-1 to TRBJ2-1; 9 bases agree with TRBD2. The CDR3 sequence is 17 residues long. CDR1 MGHRA and CDR2 YSYEKL come from the germline V gene. The junction had 13 bases not matched to a gene; V was cut back by 4 bases and J by 6 bases. The CDR3 protein is CASSPSERGALFNEQFF. The DNA of the CDR3 is TGCGCCAGCAGCCCCAGCGAGCGGGGGGCCCTCTTCAATGAGCAGTTCTTC.

This clonotype occurred many times. Because the library targeted alpha chains, this beta chain is an off-target read whose size means little. The chain joins TRBV7-2 to TRBJ1-1; D call uncertain. This CDR3 is 12 amino acids long. In germline, CDR1 is SGHTA, CDR2 FQGNSA. V lost 5 bases and J lost 7, with 11 bases in between. CDR3 sequence reads: CASSPSGNEAFF. The CDR3 nucleotides read TGTGCCAGCAGCCCAAGCGGTAATGAAGCTTTCTTT.